Listed below are T cell receptor beta chains from one sample, sequenced in a study of T cells in localized non-small cell lung cancer. TCRdb's copy holds only in-frame clones and misses some; the assay was immunoSEQ multiplex PCR. The sample has around 67,000 clones, 85% to 90% seen once. The sample was peripheral blood, taken before any cancer treatment. The receptor source for this set is a woman aged 35 to 70 with stage I lung adenocarcinoma. Each CDR3 is given with its conserved first and last residue. The D gene is left open where the match is weak. Clone size, where shown, is once, few, many, or a class for clones that have expanded.

V: TRBV27; D: NA; size: NA; J: TRBJ2-1; DNA: TGTGCCAGCAGCCCTCAGGGGAACTACAATGAGCAGTTCTTC; CDR3: CASSPQGNYNEQFF
V: TRBV5-6; D: TRBD2; size: once; J: TRBJ2-5; DNA: TGTGCCAGCAGCCCCGGACTAGCGGGAGGTTCAGAGACCCAGTACTTC; CDR3: CASSPGLAGGSETQYF
V: TRBV29-1; D: TRBD2; size: NA; J: TRBJ2-7; DNA: TGCAGCGTCCTTGGGACTAGCGGGAGGGTCAGCTCCTACGAGCAGTACTTC; CDR3: CSVLGTSGRVSSYEQYF
V: TRBV5-1; D: TRBD1; size: NA; J: TRBJ2-2; DNA: TGCGCCAGCAGCGAAGGGACAGGGGTCACCGGGGAGCTGTTTTTT; CDR3: CASSEGTGVTGELFF
V: TRBV6-6; D: NA; size: NA; J: TRBJ1-1; DNA: TGTGCCAGCAGTTACTCCTGGGGGAACACTGAAGCTTTCTTT; CDR3: CASSYSWGNTEAFF
V: TRBV7-9; D: NA; size: NA; J: TRBJ2-1; DNA: TGTGCCAGCGGGTTAGAGGGGGGATACAATGAGCAGTTCTTC; CDR3: CASGLEGGYNEQFF
V: TRBV25-1; D: NA; size: NA; J: TRBJ1-2; DNA: TGTGCCAGCCGGGGCCCAGGGGTCTATGGCTACACCTTC; CDR3: CASRGPGVYGYTF
V: TRBV5-1; D: NA; size: NA; J: TRBJ1-2; DNA: TGCGCCAGCAGCTTGGGTGTGTTGGATGTCTATGGCTACACCTTC; CDR3: CASSLGVLDVYGYTF
V: TRBV5-1; D: TRBD1; size: NA; J: TRBJ2-7; DNA: TGCGCCAGCAGCTACGGACAGGGCGAGCAGTACTTC; CDR3: CASSYGQGEQYF
V: TRBV4-3; D: NA; size: NA; J: TRBJ2-3; DNA: TGCGCCAGCAGCCAAGGAGACAGGTCAACCACAGATACGCAGTATTTT; CDR3: CASSQGDRSTTDTQYF
V: TRBV19; D: NA; size: NA; J: TRBJ2-2; DNA: TGTGCCAGTAGTATAATTACGAACACCGGGGAGCTGTTTTTT; CDR3: CASSIITNTGELFF
V: TRBV7-2; D: TRBD2; size: NA; J: TRBJ2-2; DNA: TGTGCCAGCAGCTTGGGGCGGGGGTTTCCCGGGGAGCTGTTTTTT; CDR3: CASSLGRGFPGELFF
V: TRBV11-2; D: NA; size: NA; J: TRBJ2-5; DNA: TGTGCCAGCAGCTTAGAGGGGGCGGGCAGCGGGACGCAGTACTTC; CDR3: CASSLEGAGSGTQYF
V: TRBV7-9; D: NA; size: NA; J: TRBJ1-2; DNA: TGTGCCAGCAGCGAACAAGTAGACTATGGCTACACCTTC; CDR3: CASSEQVDYGYTF
V: TRBV5-4; D: NA; size: NA; J: TRBJ1-2; DNA: TGTGCCAGCAGCTTGCAGGGTTATGGCTACACCTTC; CDR3: CASSLQGYGYTF
V: TRBV2; D: NA; size: NA; J: TRBJ2-6; DNA: TGTGCCAGCAGTGAAATATGGGCCAACGTCCTGACTTTC; CDR3: CASSEIWANVLTF
V: TRBV4-2; D: TRBD1; size: once; J: TRBJ2-7; DNA: TGTGCCAGCAGCCAAGACCGGGCAGGGGGCTACGAGCAGTACTTC; CDR3: CASSQDRAGGYEQYF
V: TRBV7-6; D: TRBD1; size: NA; J: TRBJ2-3; DNA: TGTGCCAGCAGCCTCGGGACAGGGACCCCAGATACGCAGTATTTT; CDR3: CASSLGTGTPDTQYF
V: TRBV28; D: TRBD1; size: once; J: TRBJ1-1; DNA: TGTGCCAGCAGTTCAGGGGGGAAAGTCACTGAAGCTTTCTTT; CDR3: CASSSGGKVTEAFF
V: TRBV9; D: TRBD1; size: once; J: TRBJ1-6; DNA: TGTGCCAGCAGCACCCACAGGGGACTGTCACCCCTCCACTTT; CDR3: CASSTHRGLSPLHF
V: TRBV6-6; D: NA; size: NA; J: TRBJ2-7; DNA: TGTGCCAGCAGCTCGGGCTTCACCTACGAGCAGTACTTC; CDR3: CASSSGFTYEQYF
V: TRBV5-4; D: NA; size: NA; J: TRBJ1-2; DNA: TGTGCCGGACGGGAAGTTCCGTATGGCTACACCTTC; CDR3: CAGREVPYGYTF